This is a list of T cell receptor beta chains from one sample in a study of vaccination effects on CD4 cells after COVID-19. These receptors' antigens are unknown. Assay used: immunoSEQ multiplex PCR; TCRdb lists only in-frame clones, some missing. The table shows tens of thousands of clones, with about 80% occurring only once. This specimen consisted of CD4+ T cells from PBMCs cultured with HCoV-229E spike peptides, obtained after COVID-19 vaccination. These receptors came from a human donor who received a COVID-19 vaccine. CDR3s include the opening cysteine and the closing phenylalanine or tryptophan. The D gene is left open where the match is weak. Only part of the rows carry a size: once, few, many, or a class if the clone is expanded.

d_gene | abundance | j_gene | v_gene | CDR3nt | CDR3aa
TRBD2 | - | TRBJ2-3 | TRBV27 | TGTGCCAGCAGTAGGACTAGCGGGGTCACAGATACGCAGTATTTT | CASSRTSGVTDTQYF
TRBD2 | - | TRBJ2-2 | TRBV5-1 | TGCGCCAGCAGCTTGGGACTAGCGGGGAACACCGGGGAGCTGTTTTTT | CASSLGLAGNTGELFF
TRBD1 | - | TRBJ1-1 | TRBV3-1/TRBV3-2 | TGTGCCAGCAGCCGCGAGACAGGGTCCACTGAAGCTTTCTTT | CASSRETGSTEAFF
- | few | TRBJ1-1 | TRBV5-5 | TGTGCCAGCAGCTTGTTAGGGGAGCTCACTGAAGCTTTCTTT | CASSLLGELTEAFF
- | few | TRBJ1-5 | TRBV20-1 | TGCAGTGCTAGTAACAGCAATCAGCCCCAGCATTTT | CSASNSNQPQHF
- | - | TRBJ1-5 | TRBV2 | TGTGCCACCAAGTGGGATAGCAATCAGCCCCAGCATTTT | CATKWDSNQPQHF
- | - | TRBJ2-1 | TRBV7-9 | TGTGCCAGCAGCTTGTCACAGAACAATGAGCAGTTCTTC | CASSLSQNNEQFF
TRBD1 | few | TRBJ1-5 | TRBV28 | TGTGCCAGCACGACAGGGCTCCAGCCCCAGCATTTT | CASTTGLQPQHF
- | once | TRBJ1-3 | TRBV6-5 | TGTGCCAGCAGTTACTCAAACGATAATGGAAACACCATATATTTT | CASSYSNDNGNTIYF
- | - | TRBJ1-5 | TRBV7-8 | TGTGCCAGCAGCTTAATCGGCGGCCCTAGCGGCCAGCCCCAGCATTTT | CASSLIGGPSGQPQHF
- | - | TRBJ1-2 | TRBV20-1 | TGCAGTGCTGCAGGTTCTTGGGGCTACACCTTC | CSAAGSWGYTF
- | few | TRBJ1-1 | TRBV10-1 | TGCGCCAGCAGTGAGTCGTACAGAGGTACTGAAGCTTTCTTT | CASSESYRGTEAFF
- | - | TRBJ1-1 | TRBV7-3 | TGTGCCAGCAGCTTCGGAGGGAACACTGAAGCTTTCTTT | CASSFGGNTEAFF
- | - | TRBJ1-2 | TRBV2 | TGTGCCAGCAGTGAAAGTGAGCTGAGAATGGGCTACACCTTC | CASSESELRMGYTF
- | - | TRBJ1-1 | TRBV2 | TGTGCCAGCACCCCTAGGGAGGGTATTACTGAAGCTTTCTTT | CASTPREGITEAFF
TRBD1 | once | TRBJ1-4 | TRBV4-2 | TGTGCCAGCAGAGAGGACAGGCATAATGAAAAACTGTTTTTT | CASREDRHNEKLFF
- | - | TRBJ2-5 | TRBV5-1 | TGCGCCAGCAGCTTGGGGTCACAAGAGACCCAGTACTTC | CASSLGSQETQYF
- | once | TRBJ1-1 | TRBV19 | TGTGCCAGTAGGGAGAACACTGAAGCTTTCTTT | CASRENTEAFF
TRBD1 | - | TRBJ1-3 | TRBV28 | TGTGCCAGCAGTTTACCAATCGGGACAGGGGGCGAAAACACCATATATTTT | CASSLPIGTGGENTIYF
- | few | TRBJ1-3 | TRBV5-1 | TGCGCCAGCAGCTTAGCGACAGGCTCTGGAAACACCATATATTTT | CASSLATGSGNTIYF
- | - | TRBJ1-1 | TRBV30 | TGTGCCTGGAGATCCGGGGGGAACACTGAAGCTTTCTTT | CAWRSGGNTEAFF
- | - | TRBJ1-1 | TRBV11-3 | TGTGCCAGCAGCTCAGAGGGTAACACTGAAGCTTTCTTT | CASSSEGNTEAFF
- | - | TRBJ1-2 | TRBV10-3 | TGTGCCATCAGTGAAGGGATGGGGCAGAGCTATGGCTACACCTTC | CAISEGMGQSYGYTF
- | - | TRBJ1-1 | TRBV24-1 | TGTGCCACCAGTAGGGGTGGCACTGAAGCTTTCTTT | CATSRGGTEAFF
- | once | TRBJ2-2 | TRBV7-3 | TGTGCCAGCAGCTTAAAGCGAAGTGGGGCAGATTTGAACACCGGGGAGCTGTTTTTT | CASSLKRSGADLNTGELFF
- | - | TRBJ2-5 | TRBV5-1 | TGCGCCAGCAGCTTGGAACCCGGGTCCCAAGAGACCCAGTACTTC | CASSLEPGSQETQYF
TRBD2 | - | TRBJ2-2 | TRBV7-2 | TGTGCCAGCAGCTTAACTGGACTAGAGGAGGAGCTGTTTTTT | CASSLTGLEEELFF
- | - | TRBJ1-1 | TRBV20-1 | TGCAGTGTGGGTAACACTGAAGCTTTCTTT | CSVGNTEAFF
TRBD1 | - | TRBJ1-3 | TRBV4-1 | TGCGCCAGCAGCCGACAGGGTCTAGTGGTCTCTGGAAACACCATATATTTT | CASSRQGLVVSGNTIYF
- | - | TRBJ2-1 | TRBV27 | TGTGCCAGCAGTTTATCGGTGCCCAGGGTCGGGTACAATGAGCAGTTCTTC | CASSLSVPRVGYNEQFF
- | - | TRBJ1-1 | TRBV12-3/TRBV12-4 | TGTGCCAGCAGCTCACCACGGTGGACTGAAGCTTTCTTT | CASSSPRWTEAFF
- | once | TRBJ1-2 | TRBV7-8 | TGTGCCAGCAGCTTAGTATCGGCGGCTAACTATGGCTACACCTTC | CASSLVSAANYGYTF
TRBD1 | - | TRBJ2-5 | TRBV2 | TGTGCCAGCAGCCCTGACAGGGGAAGGGAGACCCAGTACTTC | CASSPDRGRETQYF
- | - | TRBJ2-5 | TRBV7-3 | TGTGCCAGCAGCCCTCGGGAGACCCAGTACTTC | CASSPRETQYF
- | - | TRBJ2-3 | TRBV24-1 | TGTGCCACCCGGACAGCGACCACAGATACGCAGTATTTT | CATRTATTDTQYF
- | - | TRBJ1-1 | TRBV4-1 | TGCGCCAGCAGCCCAAGCCACCAGAACACTGAAGCTTTCTTT | CASSPSHQNTEAFF
- | - | TRBJ2-1 | TRBV5-1 | TGCGCCAGCAGCTTGAGGCCTTTGGATGAGCAGTTCTTC | CASSLRPLDEQFF
- | few | TRBJ2-1 | TRBV10-3 | TGTGCCATCACCGGGACGGGGGATGAGCAGTTCTTC | CAITGTGDEQFF
- | once | TRBJ2-2 | TRBV19 | TGTGCCAGTAGTCTCCGTGGCAGCGCGAACACCGGGGAGCTGTTTTTT | CASSLRGSANTGELFF
TRBD1 | - | TRBJ1-2 | TRBV2 | TGTGCCAGCAGTGAAGCCGGACAGGGGGGAGTCTATGGCTACACCTTC | CASSEAGQGGVYGYTF
TRBD1 | - | TRBJ1-2 | TRBV6-5 | TGTGCCAGCAGTCCAGGCAGGGGGAACTATGGCTACACCTTC | CASSPGRGNYGYTF
TRBD1 | few | TRBJ2-3 | TRBV7-8 | TGTGCCAGCAGCCGGGACAGGGATGGAGGCACAGATACGCAGTATTTT | CASSRDRDGGTDTQYF
- | many | TRBJ1-1 | TRBV6-5 | TGTGCCACCCTGGGGACACTGAACACTGAAGCTTTCTTT | CATLGTLNTEAFF
- | - | TRBJ1-4 | TRBV18 | TGTGCCAGCTCACCCGAATTTAATGAAAAACTGTTTTTT | CASSPEFNEKLFF
- | - | TRBJ2-3 | TRBV5-1 | TGCGCCAGCAGCTTGGGCGGCAGCACAGATACGCAGTATTTT | CASSLGGSTDTQYF
- | - | TRBJ1-1 | TRBV7-3 | TGTGCCAGCAGCCTGACCCTGGACAGCAAAGCTTTCTTT | CASSLTLDSKAFF
- | - | TRBJ2-6 | TRBV5-1 | TGCGCCAGCAGCTTGGTCCTTGGTTGGTCCGGGGCCAACGTCCTGACTTTC | CASSLVLGWSGANVLTF
TRBD1 | - | TRBJ1-1 | TRBV19 | TGTGCCAGTAGTATTAAGGGACAGGGGAACACTGAAGCTTTCTTT | CASSIKGQGNTEAFF
- | - | TRBJ1-1 | TRBV28 | TGTGCCAGCAGATCCCGACAGGAGAACGCTGAAGCTTTCTTT | CASRSRQENAEAFF
TRBD2 | - | TRBJ2-1 | TRBV2 | TGTGCCAGCACGGGCAGGGGTGTTTTACTAGCGGGGAATGAGCAGTTCTTC | CASTGRGVLLAGNEQFF
- | - | TRBJ2-1 | TRBV5-6 | TGTGCCAGCAGCTCCGATTACAGCCTCTCCTTCTACAATGAGCAGTTCTTC | CASSSDYSLSFYNEQFF
- | - | TRBJ1-6 | TRBV6-4 | TGTGCCAGCAGTGACTCGAGGCAGAACCCTTCACCCCTCCACTTT | CASSDSRQNPSPLHF
- | - | TRBJ1-1 | TRBV4-1 | TGCGCCAGCAGCCAAGGCCAGGGGCCGAACACTGAAGCTTTCTTT | CASSQGQGPNTEAFF